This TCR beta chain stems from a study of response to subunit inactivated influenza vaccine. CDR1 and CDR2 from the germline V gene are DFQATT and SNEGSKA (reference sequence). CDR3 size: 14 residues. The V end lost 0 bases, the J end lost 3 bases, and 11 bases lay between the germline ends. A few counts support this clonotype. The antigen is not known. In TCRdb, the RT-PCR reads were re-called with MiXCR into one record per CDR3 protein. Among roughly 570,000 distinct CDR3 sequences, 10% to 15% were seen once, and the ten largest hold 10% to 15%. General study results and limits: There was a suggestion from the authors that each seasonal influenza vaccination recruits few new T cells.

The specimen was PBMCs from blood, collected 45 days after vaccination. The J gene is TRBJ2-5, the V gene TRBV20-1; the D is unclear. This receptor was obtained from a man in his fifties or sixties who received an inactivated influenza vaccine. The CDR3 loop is CSAREVSGEETQYF. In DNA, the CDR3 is TGCAGTGCTAGAGAGGTTTCGGGTGAAGAGACCCAGTACTTC.